These 5 T cell receptor beta chains originate from one sample sequenced in a study of blood T cell repertoires in COVID-19 (dated by TCRdb to the early 2020s). The library was obtained by the immunoSEQ multiplex PCR assay. Held by TCRdb, this immuneACCESS table contains in-frame sequences only and omits some clones. Under half of the omission traces to an unresolved V gene where checked; the cause of the rest is unknown. The table for this sample lists more than 110,000 clones; 78% of them were counted only once. The leading ten clones occupy 6% of the sample. The specimen sequenced was PBMCs or T cells enriched from blood (not recorded which). Receptors were obtained from a woman in her 50s who had recovered from COVID-19.

V usage is TRBV5-5 and J usage is TRBJ1-5; TRBD1 aligns across 8 bases. The CDR3 runs 15 residues. Germline trimming cut 1 base from V and 7 bases from J; bases unmatched to any gene: 7. Looked up from germline, CDR1 is SGHKS and CDR2 is YYEKEE (reference sequence). CDR3 sequence: CASSLSGTGGQPQHF. The DNA for the CDR3 is TGTGCCAGCAGCTTGTCTGGGACAGGAGGCCAGCCCCAGCATTTT.

This chain links TRBV14 with TRBJ2-5, with D possibly being TRBD2 (7 bases). The CDR3 runs to 15 residues. The V gene's germline CDR1 is SGHDN and CDR2 FVKESK. V gave up 6 bases and J gave up 9 bases, with 23 bases separating them. In nucleotides, the CDR3 is TGTGCCAGCAGTCCCTTTTGGGACATTGGGGGGGCCCAGTACTTC. Translating gives CASSPFWDIGGAQYF.

V usage is TRBV11-2 and J usage is TRBJ2-7; a possible D gene is TRBD2 (5 bases). Germline CDR1 is SGHAT and CDR2 is FQNNGV. The CDR3 sequence is 15 residues long. The V gene lost 0 bases and the J gene lost 2 bases, with 11 bases spanning the gap. The CDR3 DNA sequence: TGTGCCAGCAGCTTAGATCACCGGGAACCCTACGAGCAGTACTTC. Protein sequence: CASSLDHREPYEQYF.

This clone showed up just once. The chain recombines TRBV14 with TRBJ1-4, with D perhaps matching TRBD1 (6 bases). In germline, CDR1 is SGHDN, CDR2 FVKESK. The CDR3 runs 16 residues. The germline V and J ends were trimmed by 0 bases and 8 bases, with 16 bases remaining between them. CDR3 DNA sequence: TGTGCCAGCAGCCAAGATCTTTACAGGGATGGAGAAAAACTGTTTTTT. This codes for CASSQDLYRDGEKLFF.

This chain links TRBV4-1 with TRBJ2-3; 10 nucleotides match TRBD2. Germline CDR1 and CDR2: MGHRA and YSYEKL. The CDR3 spans 19 residues. The trim removed 4 bases at V and 2 bases at J, leaving 15 bases unmatched. In DNA form, the CDR3 reads TGCGCCAGCAGCCCCCTTGGGGCTAGCGGGGGCGGATTCACAGATACGCAGTATTTT. Protein product: CASSPLGASGGGFTDTQYF.